This passage covers 16 T cell receptor beta chains from one sample sequenced in a study of identical twins. TCRdb fed the 5' RACE reads into MiXCR, producing one record per CDR3 protein. The sample records around 240,000 distinct CDR3 sequences, around 7% being singletons. These data were also reused for a study on yellow fever vaccine responses in identical twins.

Specimen: memory (CD45RO+) T cells sorted from blood. Source of these receptors: a woman under 30 in good health.

This clonotype came up a few times. This sequence joins TRBV6-1 and TRBJ1-2; TRBD1 agrees at 8 bases. Germline V gives CDR1 MNHNS, CDR2 SASEGT. J was trimmed by 8 bases and V by 8 bases; bases with no gene match: 10. The CDR3 consists of 13 residues. The CDR3 spells CASGGQAAAGYTF. The CDR3 nucleotides are TGTGCCAGCGGGGGACAGGCGGCGGCGGGCTACACCTTC.

The table lists this clonotype with many counts. CDR3: CASSLECQQGLHEQYV. For the CDR3, the DNA is TGTGCCAGCAGTTTAGAATGCCAACAGGGTCTTCACGAGCAGTACGTC. The chain employs TRBV12-3 or TRBV12-4 and TRBJ2-7, with a tentative D call TRBD1 (6 bases). CDR3 length: 16 amino acids. The V end lost 1 base, the J end lost 5 bases, and 18 bases lay between the germline ends.

The chain employs TRBV7-3 and TRBJ2-5; D gene unclear. CDR3 length equals 13 residues. In germline, CDR1 is SGHTA, CDR2 FQGTGA. V was shortened by 4 bases and J by 2 bases, with 8 bases between the two germline ends. For the CDR3, the DNA is TGTGCCAGCAGCTCAACCCCACAAGAGACCCAGTACTTC. It translates to CASSSTPQETQYF.

The table lists this clonotype with a few counts. V is TRBV25-1 and J is TRBJ2-5; 10 bases are a match to TRBD2. CDR1 is MGHDK, CDR2 SYGVNS, per germline. The CDR3 length is 20 residues. Losses at the gene ends were 0 bases for V and 2 bases for J; bases not matched to a gene: 15. The CDR3 reads CASSEYRVLAGEGGQETQYF. DNA for the CDR3: TGTGCCAGCAGTGAATATCGAGTGCTAGCGGGAGAAGGGGGGCAAGAGACCCAGTACTTC.

This clonotype turned up a few times. The V gene is TRBV7-9, the J gene TRBJ1-2, with TRBD1 matching over 8 bases. Germline V lookup: CDR1 SEHNR, CDR2 FQNEAQ (reference sequence). This CDR3 has 15 residues. The ends lost 3 bases at V and 4 bases at J; junction bases unmatched: 7. CDR3 region: CASSFGQGAPYGYTF. CDR3 coding DNA: TGTGCCAGCAGCTTCGGTCAGGGGGCCCCCTATGGCTACACCTTC.

This clonotype was counted ten times or more. The chain carries TRBV20-1 and TRBJ2-7; the D gene could be TRBD1 or TRBD2 (5 bases each). From germline, CDR1 is DFQATT and CDR2 SNEGSKA (reference sequence). Trimming removed 5 bases at V and 7 bases at J, with 15 bases between. This CDR3 is 12 amino acids long. CDR3 protein: CSADRDPFEQYV. The CDR3 DNA is TGCAGTGCTGACCGGGACCCTTTTGAGCAGTACGTC.

In this sample, this clonotype turned up a few times. The chain carries TRBV6-5 and TRBJ1-6, with D perhaps TRBD1 (6 bases). V dropped 6 bases and J dropped 7 bases, with 16 bases sitting between them. Looked up from germline, CDR1 is MNHEY and CDR2 is SVGAGI. This CDR3 region has 15 residues. The CDR3 nucleotides are TGTGCCAGCAGCTACCTACAGGGCCTGAATTCACCCCTCCACTTT. Translated, it gives CASSYLQGLNSPLHF.

This clonotype appeared a few times. One end of the junction does not line up with germline, which may come from a read error. The chain links TRBV7-8 to TRBJ2-1, with 12 bases fitting TRBD1. Germline V gene lookup returns CDR1 SGHVS and CDR2 FQNEAQ. The CDR3 has 17 residues. As DNA, the CDR3 is TGTGCCAGCAGCCACCCTATGAGGGGACAGGGGGCGGGTATGGGGATCTTC. Translated, it gives CASSHPMRGQGAGMGIF.

This clonotype showed up many times. The CDR3 is CASSLWADTEAFF. The DNA for the CDR3 is TGTGCCAGCAGTTTATGGGCAGACACTGAAGCTTTCTTT. This chain links TRBV12-3 or TRBV12-4 with TRBJ1-1; D is unresolved. CDR3 length: 13 residues. The V and J ends lost 2 bases and 3 bases respectively, with 7 bases between them.

The chain joins TRBV7-2 to TRBJ1-1; D uncertain. CDR1 SGHTA and CDR2 FQGNSA come from the germline V gene. V was clipped by 3 bases and J by 5 bases, with 10 bases between them. CDR3 length: 13 amino acids. The CDR3 DNA reads as TGTGCCAGCAGCTTCCTTGGGTGGACTGAAGCTTTCTTT. This gives the protein CASSFLGWTEAFF.

This chain uses TRBV20-1 with TRBJ2-1, with D possibly being TRBD1 (6 bases). This CDR3 spans 16 amino acids. V gave up 0 bases and J gave up 2 bases, with 14 bases separating them. Germline V gives CDR1 DFQATT, CDR2 SNEGSKA (reference sequence). CDR3 in DNA: TGCAGTGCTAGAGATGTAGGGGGTTCTACCTACAATGAGCAGTTCTTC. Protein sequence: CSARDVGGSTYNEQFF.

This clonotype was observed a handful of times. This rearrangement joins TRBV20-1 to TRBJ2-1, with 11 bases that match TRBD1. Looked up from germline, CDR1 is DFQATT and CDR2 is SNEGSKA (reference sequence). The CDR3 loop spans 14 amino acids. V lost 5 bases, J lost 9 bases, and 9 bases stayed unmatched. Written as DNA, the CDR3 is TGCAGTGCTGGTCGGGACAGGGGGGTCGGTGAGCAGTTCTTC. Translated, it gives CSAGRDRGVGEQFF.

This clonotype was recorded a few times. This sequence joins TRBV28 and TRBJ1-1; D gene uncertain. The CDR3 is 14 residues long. Germline V gives CDR1 MDHEN, CDR2 SYDVKM. Trimming left V 4 bases short and J 3 bases short, with 12 bases between. As DNA, the CDR3 is TGTGCCAGCAGTTCCCGGACCTACTACACTGAAGCTTTCTTT. Translated: CASSSRTYYTEAFF.

This chain links TRBV19 with TRBJ2-1, with 8 bases that match TRBD1. The CDR3 consists of 18 residues. CDR1 is LNHDA, CDR2 SQIVND, per germline (reference sequence). The J segment lost 8 bases and the V segment lost 0 bases, leaving 15 bases of the junction unmatched. The CDR3 loop is CASSIDRRTGPLGDEQFF. In DNA form, the CDR3 reads TGTGCCAGTAGTATAGACCGACGGACAGGGCCACTAGGAGATGAGCAGTTCTTC.

This clonotype was picked up many times. The chain is built from TRBV5-1 and TRBJ2-1; 11 bases agree with TRBD2. Trimming took 1 base from V and 7 from J; bases not matched to a gene: 7. The germline CDR1 and CDR2 sequences are SGHRS and YFSETQ. The CDR3 is 16 amino acids. The CDR3: CASSLPRSGGANEQFF. The CDR3 DNA sequence: TGCGCCAGCAGCTTGCCCCGTAGCGGGGGGGCTAATGAGCAGTTCTTC. Supplemented by reference TRBV5-1 and TRBJ2-1, the full variable domain reads KAGVTQTPRYLIKTRGQQVTLSCSPISGHRSVSWYQQTPGQGLQFLFEYFSETQRNKGNFPGRFSGRQFSNSRSEMNVSTLELGDSALYLCASSLPRSGGANEQFFGPGTRLTVL.

The J gene is TRBJ2-7, the V gene TRBV5-6, with D possibly matching TRBD1 (5 bases). The CDR3 extends over 14 amino acids. Germline lookup yields CDR1 SGHDT and CDR2 YYEEEE. Trimming took 4 bases from V and 6 from J, leaving 17 bases between them. The CDR3 DNA reads as TGTGCCAGCAGCCTGTGGGGCATATCGGGCGAGCAGTACTTC. This codes for CASSLWGISGEQYF.